This TCR beta chain was sequenced in a study of CD8+CD57+ T cells in acquired aplastic anemia. Overall study context: The mean DNA yield obtained from sorted CD4+ and CD8+ cells came to approximately 3 ug.

The CDR3 is 17 residues long. CDR1 is SNHLY, CDR2 FYNNEI, per germline. The junction had 10 bases not matched to a gene; V was cut back by 7 bases and J by 1 base. Study-level points and caveats: Some 29 CD8+ CDR3 sequences were shared between patients and controls. Patients showed no significant difference from controls in CD8+ Simpson's diversity.

In its sample, this clonotype was seen many times. As yet, its antigen is unknown. CDR3 and TCR beta VDJ profiling relied on genomic DNA as the template. TCRdb reanalysed the reads using MiXCR and keeps one entry per CDR3 protein. Found here are under 500,000 distinct CDR3 sequences, 25% to 40% of them singletons; the top ten hold 0.82%. Whoever was chosen for sequencing had shown CD8+CD57+ cell expansion by flow cytometry. Specimen: sorted CD4+, CD8+, or CD8+CD57+ T cells (not recorded which) from PBMCs. This TCR was recovered from a human donor with aplastic anemia. V usage is TRBV2 and J usage is TRBJ2-3; 11 bases fit TRBD2. CDR3 in amino acids: CASNRGTSGYRTDTQYF. CDR3 in DNA: TGTGCCAGCAACCGAGGGACTAGCGGATATCGCACAGATACGCAGTATTTT.